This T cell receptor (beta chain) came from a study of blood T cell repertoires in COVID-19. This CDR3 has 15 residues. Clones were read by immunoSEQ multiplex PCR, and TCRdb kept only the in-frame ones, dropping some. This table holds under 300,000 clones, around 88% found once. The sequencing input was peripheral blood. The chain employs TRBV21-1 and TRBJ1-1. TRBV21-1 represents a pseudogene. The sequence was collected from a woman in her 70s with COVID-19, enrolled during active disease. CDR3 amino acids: CASSKIGGPNTEAFF. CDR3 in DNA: TGTGCCAGCAGCAAAATCGGGGGTCCGAACACTGAAGCTTTCTTT.